Listed here are 16 T cell receptor beta chains from one sample, sequenced in a study of shared clonotypes between healthy human individuals. Data came from immunoSEQ multiplex PCR; TCRdb stores just in-frame clones and leaves some out. The sample has over 2 million clones; 95% are singletons. Sequencing was done on a sample of naive CD4+ T cells sorted from blood. The subset was: CD45RA+ positively selected. The receptors originated from a young man in good health.

The chain couples TRBV6-5 to TRBJ1-1; no clear D. The germline V and J ends were trimmed by 4 bases and 1 base, with 10 bases remaining between them. There are 14 residues in the CDR3. CDR1 and CDR2 from the germline V gene are MNHEY and SVGAGI. The CDR3 nucleotides are TGTGCCAGCAGTTCGCCTCACTCGAACACTGAAGCTTTCTTT. Amino acid sequence: CASSSPHSNTEAFF.

This clone appeared a single time. The chain joins TRBV25-1 to TRBJ1-1, with D hard to call. This CDR3 spans 11 amino acids. Germline V lookup: CDR1 MGHDK, CDR2 SYGVNS. Trimming cost V 6 bases and J 5 bases, with 7 bases left between them. CDR3 amino acids: CASRGGTEAFF. The CDR3 DNA follows: TGTGCCAGCAGAGGAGGGACTGAAGCTTTCTTT.

The chain links TRBV28 to TRBJ2-7, with 11 nucleotides matching TRBD1. Looked up from germline, CDR1 is MDHEN and CDR2 is SYDVKM. The trim removed 7 bases at V and 2 bases at J, leaving 7 bases unmatched. The CDR3 spans 15 residues. DNA of the CDR3: TGTGCCAGCATCTCGCCGGGACAGGGGGCCTACGAGCAGTACTTC. Its protein product is CASISPGQGAYEQYF.

The CDR3 sequence: CASSQGPLYGYTF. The DNA for the CDR3 is TGTGCCAGCAGCCAGGGACCCCTCTATGGCTACACCTTC. This chain uses TRBV6-5 with TRBJ1-2, with D maybe TRBD1 (5 bases). This CDR3 has 13 residues. The V gene lost 6 bases and the J gene lost 4 bases, with 12 bases spanning the gap. The germline gives CDR1 MNHEY, CDR2 SVGAGI.

The chain uses TRBV4-3 and TRBJ1-1, with D unclear. The CDR3 spans 15 residues. Trimming stripped 1 base from V and 1 base from J, with 10 bases between. CDR1 and CDR2 from the germline V gene are LGHNA and YSLEER. CDR3 residues: CASSQGGTWNTEAFF. For the CDR3, the DNA is TGCGCCAGCAGCCAAGGGGGTACTTGGAACACTGAAGCTTTCTTT.

This clone was seen a single time. The chain links TRBV7-2 to TRBJ2-1; D uncertain. This CDR3 spans 13 amino acids. CDR1 and CDR2 (germline): SGHTA, FQGNSA. V was cut by 0 bases and J by 8 bases, with 8 bases left in between. The CDR3 is CASSLASKYEQFF. For the CDR3, the DNA is TGTGCCAGCAGCTTAGCGAGTAAGTATGAGCAGTTCTTC. The whole variable domain, filled in from reference TRBV7-2 and TRBJ2-1, reads GAGVSQSPSNKVTEKGKDVELRCDPISGHTALYWYRQSLGQGLEFLIYFQGNSAPDKSGLPSDRFSAERTGGSVSTLTIQRTQQEDSAVYLCASSLASKYEQFFGPGTRLTVL.

V is TRBV7-9 and J is TRBJ2-5; D call uncertain. V lost 3 bases and J 2 bases, leaving 7 bases between the germline ends. CDR3 length: 13 residues. The germline V gene encodes CDR1 SEHNR and CDR2 FQNEAQ (reference sequence). DNA of the CDR3: TGTGCCAGCAGCTTTGACAAACAAGAGACCCAGTACTTC. Its protein product is CASSFDKQETQYF.

This chain connects TRBV6-6 to TRBJ1-2; TRBD1 might be the D (5 bases). Germline CDR1 and CDR2: MNHNY and SVGAGI (reference sequence). This CDR3 contains 11 residues. The V gene lost 11 bases and the J gene lost 3 bases, with 10 bases spanning the gap. CDR3 sequence reads: CAGGQDYGYTF. The CDR3 nucleotides read TGTGCCGGCGGACAAGACTATGGCTACACCTTC.

This rearrangement joins TRBV7-6 to TRBJ2-2; D remains unclear. The germline V and J ends were trimmed by 5 bases and 6 bases, with 10 bases remaining between them. The germline CDR1 and CDR2 sequences are SGHVS and FNYEAQ. The CDR3 extends over 13 amino acids. CDR3: CASSDFTAGELFF. The CDR3 bases are TGTGCCAGCAGCGATTTTACAGCCGGGGAGCTGTTTTTT. Variable domain in full (rest from reference TRBV7-6 and TRBJ2-2): GAGVSQSPRYKVTKRGQDVALRCDPISGHVSLYWYRQALGQGPEFLTYFNYEAQQDKSGLPNDRFSAERPEGSISTLTIQRTEQRDSAMYRCASSDFTAGELFFGEGSRLTVL.

The V and J genes are TRBV19 and TRBJ2-5; 11 bases are a match to TRBD2. The CDR3 contains 17 residues. Germline CDR1 is LNHDA and CDR2 is SQIVND (reference sequence). With V trimmed by 3 bases and J by 3 bases, 9 bases remained unmatched. In nucleotides, the CDR3 is TGTGCCAGTAGTATGGAAAGGGCTAGCGGGGGGAAAGAGACCCAGTACTTC. Translating gives CASSMERASGGKETQYF.

This chain connects TRBV6-6 to TRBJ2-6, with D unresolved. CDR1 is MNHNY and CDR2 is SVGAGI in the germline V gene (reference sequence). The CDR3 spans 13 residues. V was trimmed by 4 bases and J by 3 bases, leaving 4 bases between them. Written as DNA, the CDR3 is TGTGCCAGCAGTTTTGATGGGGCCAACGTCCTGACTTTC. This sequence encodes CASSFDGANVLTF.

The V call is TRBV12-5, the J call TRBJ1-2; D is perhaps TRBD1 (5 bases). The CDR3 is 16 residues long. Trimming took off 6 bases at V and 0 bases at J, with 17 bases between the two ends. Looked up from germline, CDR1 is LGHNT and CDR2 is FRNRAP. This chain's CDR3 is CASGPTPGAANYGYTF. CDR3 DNA: TGTGCTAGTGGGCCCACCCCTGGGGCCGCTAACTATGGCTACACCTTC.

This rearrangement joins TRBV6-5 to TRBJ2-1; no firm D call. The CDR3 is made up of 14 amino acids. V was trimmed by 0 bases and J by 5 bases, leaving 8 bases between them. CDR1 is MNHEY, CDR2 SVGAGI, per germline. The CDR3 here is CASSYSWADNEQFF. CDR3 DNA: TGTGCCAGCAGTTACTCGTGGGCAGACAATGAGCAGTTCTTC.

J is TRBJ1-2 and V is TRBV14; D is perhaps TRBD1 (6 bases). The germline CDR1 and CDR2 sequences are SGHDN and FVKESK. This CDR3 has 16 residues. Trimming took off 0 bases at V and 7 bases at J, with 18 bases between the two ends. CDR3 nucleotide sequence: TGTGCCAGCAGCCAAGATCTTAGGGGGATCATCGCTGGCTACACCTTC. Protein: CASSQDLRGIIAGYTF.

Regarding this clone: Given a much more abundant clone one base away, this may be a read error. This is likely a read error, given that the CDR3 carries no conserved phenylalanine or tryptophan at its end. The rearrangement joins TRBV2 to TRBJ1-1; 7 bases fit TRBD1. CDR1 is SNHLY and CDR2 is FYNNEI in the germline V gene. The V and J ends lost 5 bases and 5 bases, in that order; junction bases with no gene match: 5. The CDR3 length is 13 residues. In nucleotides, the CDR3 is TGTGCCAGCAGTCTGGACAGGCAAACTGAAGCTTTCTCT. Its protein product is CASSLDRQTEAFS.

The chain is built from TRBV2 and TRBJ1-1; D is possibly TRBD1 (5 bases). This CDR3 contains 12 residues. Trimming removed 6 bases at V and 7 bases at J, with 12 bases between. Germline values: CDR1 SNHLY, CDR2 FYNNEI. The CDR3 loop reads CASSVQEIEAFF. The CDR3 coding sequence is TGTGCCAGCAGCGTACAGGAGATTGAAGCTTTCTTT.